The rows below give T cell receptor beta chains drawn from one sample of a study of response to subunit inactivated influenza vaccine. TCRdb re-analysed the RT-PCR reads in MiXCR, keeping a single row per CDR3 protein. Altogether about 650,000 distinct CDR3 sequences are present, 15% to 17% being singletons, with the ten largest covering 11%. This material consisted of PBMCs from blood, taken 11 to 12 days after vaccination. These TCRs come from a man aged 45-65 years who received an inactivated influenza vaccine. The CDR3 runs from the conserved cysteine through the conserved F or W. The D gene is left open where the match is weak. Only some rows state a clone size, as once, few, many or a class for expanded clones.

D,size,length,J,V,DNA,CDR3
.,.,14,TRBJ1-1,TRBV5-1,TGCGCCAGCAGCTTAACAGATCTTTCAACTGAAGCTTTCTTT,CASSLTDLSTEAFF
TRBD2,.,18,TRBJ2-1,TRBV3-1,TGTGCCAGCAGCCAAGGACTATCGGGGACTAGCGGGTACAATGAGCAGTTCTTC,CASSQGLSGTSGYNEQFF
.,few,14,TRBJ2-3,TRBV12-3/TRBV12-4,TGTGCCAGCAGTTTAGAGGCCCCTACAGATACGCAGTATTTT,CASSLEAPTDTQYF
TRBD2,many,13,TRBJ2-7,TRBV20-1,TGCAGTGCCTCCTTCGCGGGGGGTTACGAGCAGTACTTC,CSASFAGGYEQYF
TRBD2,.,16,TRBJ2-1,TRBV7-8,TGTGCCAGCAGCTTAGGGGCTAGCGGGCTCTCGGGTGAGCAGTTCTTC,CASSLGASGLSGEQFF
TRBD1,many,17,TRBJ2-3,TRBV24-1,TGTGCCACCAGTGACCCCGGGACAGGGGATCGGGCAGATACGCAGTATTTT,CATSDPGTGDRADTQYF
TRBD2,few,16,TRBJ2-1,TRBV7-2,TGTGCCAGCAGCTTAGTAAACCGGGGGGGCCAAAATGAGCAGTTCTTC,CASSLVNRGGQNEQFF
.,few,13,TRBJ2-5,TRBV6-2/TRBV6-3,TGTGCCAGCAGTTCCGCTGGGCGAGAGACCCAGTACTTC,CASSSAGRETQYF
TRBD2,.,16,TRBJ2-1,TRBV6-2/TRBV6-3,TGTGCCAGCAGTTATTCTGTTAGCGGGGCCTACAATGAGCAGTTCTTC,CASSYSVSGAYNEQFF
TRBD1,.,14,TRBJ1-2,TRBV24-1,TGTGCCACCAGTGATTCGACAGGGGTTTCTGGCTACACCTTC,CATSDSTGVSGYTF
TRBD1,many,15,TRBJ2-1,TRBV5-1,TGCGCCAGCAGCATAGACAGGGTTGAATACAATGAGCAGTTCTTC,CASSIDRVEYNEQFF
.,.,13,TRBJ1-5,TRBV29-1,TGCAGCGTCTCGACCGAGAGCAATCAGCCCCAGCATTTT,CSVSTESNQPQHF
TRBD2,.,14,TRBJ2-1,TRBV7-9,TGTGCCAGCAGCTGGACTAGCCGATACAATGAGCAGTTCTTC,CASSWTSRYNEQFF
.,many,12,TRBJ2-5,TRBV12-3/TRBV12-4,TGTGCCAGCAGTTTAAGCAGGGAGACCCAGTACTTC,CASSLSRETQYF
.,few,17,TRBJ1-4,TRBV15,TGTGCCACCAGCAGAGATGCGGTTGGGGGGCCTAATGAAAAACTGTTTTTT,CATSRDAVGGPNEKLFF
TRBD2,.,16,TRBJ2-3,TRBV20-1,TGCAGTGCTAGAGTTCCGGGACTAGCGGACCCAGATACGCAGTATTTT,CSARVPGLADPDTQYF
.,few,18,TRBJ2-2,TRBV7-6,TGTGCCAGCAGCTTAGGTAGTAGGGGGAGAGCGAACACCGGGGAGCTGTTTTTT,CASSLGSRGRANTGELFF
TRBD1,few,14,TRBJ2-7,TRBV29-1,TGCAGCGTTGTGGGACAGGGTGACTCCTACGAGCAGTACTTC,CSVVGQGDSYEQYF
.,.,14,TRBJ2-2,TRBV7-2,TGTGCCAGCAGCCTAAGCGCGCTGGGCGGGGAGCTGTTTTTT,CASSLSALGGELFF
TRBD2,few,15,TRBJ2-3,TRBV6-1,TGTGCCAGCGGTGCGAGCGGGGGGGCCTGGGATACGCAGTATTTT,CASGASGGAWDTQYF
.,.,15,TRBJ2-6,TRBV5-1,TGCGCCAGCAGCGCCTGGGGTACTGGGGCCAACGTCCTGACTTTC,CASSAWGTGANVLTF
TRBD2,many,15,TRBJ2-1,TRBV12-3/TRBV12-4,TGTGCCAGCAGCCCGGGACTAGCGGGATTCGGTGAGCAGTTCTTC,CASSPGLAGFGEQFF
.,.,16,TRBJ1-5,TRBV6-1,TGTGCCAGCAGTGAAGCCCTCGGGACATTTAATCAGCCCCAGCATTTT,CASSEALGTFNQPQHF
.,few,16,TRBJ1-1,TRBV5-1,TGCGCCAGCAGCTTGGAGCCCACCGGTCGGGGCACTGAAGCTTTCTTT,CASSLEPTGRGTEAFF
TRBD2,many,16,TRBJ2-5,TRBV6-1,TGTGCCAGCAGTCGACGAGGACTAGCGGCCCAAGAGACCCAGTACTTC,CASSRRGLAAQETQYF
TRBD1,few,14,TRBJ1-2,TRBV5-1,TGCGCCAGCAGCACCGGGACAGCGAGCTATGGCTACACCTTC,CASSTGTASYGYTF
TRBD1,.,15,TRBJ2-5,TRBV7-9,TGTGCCAGCAGCCAATGGGGGACAGAAAAAGAGACCCAGTACTTC,CASSQWGTEKETQYF